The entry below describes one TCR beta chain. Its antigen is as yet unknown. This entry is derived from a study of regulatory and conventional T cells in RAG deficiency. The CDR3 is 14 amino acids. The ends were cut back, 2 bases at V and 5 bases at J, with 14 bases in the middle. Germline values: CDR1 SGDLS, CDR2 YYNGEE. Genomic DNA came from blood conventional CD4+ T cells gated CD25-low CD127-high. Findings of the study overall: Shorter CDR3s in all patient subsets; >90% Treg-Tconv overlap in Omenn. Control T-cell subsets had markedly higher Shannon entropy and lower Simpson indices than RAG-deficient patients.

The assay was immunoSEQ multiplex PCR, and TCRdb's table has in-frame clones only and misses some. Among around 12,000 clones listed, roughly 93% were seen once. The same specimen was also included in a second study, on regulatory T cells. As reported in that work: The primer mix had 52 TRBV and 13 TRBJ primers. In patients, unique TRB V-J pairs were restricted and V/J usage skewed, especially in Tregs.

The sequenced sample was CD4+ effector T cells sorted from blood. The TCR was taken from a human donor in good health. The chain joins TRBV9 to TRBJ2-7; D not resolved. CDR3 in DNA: TGTGCCAGCAGCGTCGACCAAGCGACTCACGAGCAGTACTTC. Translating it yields CASSVDQATHEQYF.